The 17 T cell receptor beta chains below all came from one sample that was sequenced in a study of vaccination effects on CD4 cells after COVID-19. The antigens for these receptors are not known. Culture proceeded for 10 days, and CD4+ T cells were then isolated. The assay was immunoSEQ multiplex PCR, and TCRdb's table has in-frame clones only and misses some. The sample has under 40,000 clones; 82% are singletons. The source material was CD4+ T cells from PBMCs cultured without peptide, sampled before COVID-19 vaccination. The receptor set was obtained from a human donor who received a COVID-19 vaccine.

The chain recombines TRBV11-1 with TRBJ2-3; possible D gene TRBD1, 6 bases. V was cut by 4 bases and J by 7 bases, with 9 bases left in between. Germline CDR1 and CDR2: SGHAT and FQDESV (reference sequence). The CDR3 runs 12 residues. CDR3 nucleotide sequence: TGTGCCAGCAGCTCACAGGGAAATACGCAGTATTTT. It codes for CASSSQGNTQYF. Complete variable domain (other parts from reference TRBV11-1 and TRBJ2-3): EAEVAQSPRYKITEKSQAVAFWCDPISGHATLYWYRQILGQGPELLVQFQDESVVDDSQLPKDRFSAERLKGVDSTLKIQPAELGDSAMYLCASSSQGNTQYFGPGTRLTVL.

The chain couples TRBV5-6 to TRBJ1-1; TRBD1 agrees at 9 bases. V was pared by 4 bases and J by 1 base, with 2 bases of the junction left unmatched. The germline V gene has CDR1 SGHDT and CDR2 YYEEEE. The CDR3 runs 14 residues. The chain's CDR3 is CASSRTGENTEAFF. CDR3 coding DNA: TGTGCCAGCAGCCGGACAGGGGAGAACACTGAAGCTTTCTTT.

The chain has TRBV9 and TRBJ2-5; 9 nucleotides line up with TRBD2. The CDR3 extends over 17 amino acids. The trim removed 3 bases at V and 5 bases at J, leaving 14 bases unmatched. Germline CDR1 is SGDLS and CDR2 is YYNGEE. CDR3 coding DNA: TGTGCCAGCAGCGCCCCCTTTGGCGGGGGGGCTAGTGAGACCCAGTACTTC. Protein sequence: CASSAPFGGGASETQYF.

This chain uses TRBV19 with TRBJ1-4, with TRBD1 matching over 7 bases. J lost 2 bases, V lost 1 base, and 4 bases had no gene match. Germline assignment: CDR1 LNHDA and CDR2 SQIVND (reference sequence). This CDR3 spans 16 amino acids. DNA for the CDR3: TGTGCCAGTAGTATAGCCGAGACAGGGACTAATGAAAAACTGTTTTTT. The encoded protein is CASSIAETGTNEKLFF.

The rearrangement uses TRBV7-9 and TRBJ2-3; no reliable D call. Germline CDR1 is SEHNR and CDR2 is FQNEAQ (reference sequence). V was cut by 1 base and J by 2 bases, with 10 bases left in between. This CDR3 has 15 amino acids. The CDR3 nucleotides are TGTGCCAGCAGCTTAGACCCGCGGAACACAGATACGCAGTATTTT. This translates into CASSLDPRNTDTQYF.

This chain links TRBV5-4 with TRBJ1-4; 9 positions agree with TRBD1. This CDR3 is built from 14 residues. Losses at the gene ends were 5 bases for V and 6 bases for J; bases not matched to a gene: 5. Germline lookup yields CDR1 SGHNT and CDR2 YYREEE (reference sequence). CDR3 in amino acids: CASRGTGKDEKLFF. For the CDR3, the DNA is TGTGCCAGCAGGGGGACAGGGAAGGATGAAAAACTGTTTTTT.

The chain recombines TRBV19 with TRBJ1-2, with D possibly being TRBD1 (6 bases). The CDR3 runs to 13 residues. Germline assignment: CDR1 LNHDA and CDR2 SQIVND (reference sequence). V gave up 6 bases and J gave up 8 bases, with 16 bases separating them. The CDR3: CASSANRDSGYTF. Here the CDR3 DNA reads TGTGCCAGTAGCGCGAACAGGGACTCGGGCTACACCTTC.

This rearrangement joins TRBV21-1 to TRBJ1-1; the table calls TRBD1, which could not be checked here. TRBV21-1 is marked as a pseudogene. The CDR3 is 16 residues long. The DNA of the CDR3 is TGTGCCAGCAGCAATTCGTCCAGGGGATTGAACACTGAAGCTTTCTTT. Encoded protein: CASSNSSRGLNTEAFF.

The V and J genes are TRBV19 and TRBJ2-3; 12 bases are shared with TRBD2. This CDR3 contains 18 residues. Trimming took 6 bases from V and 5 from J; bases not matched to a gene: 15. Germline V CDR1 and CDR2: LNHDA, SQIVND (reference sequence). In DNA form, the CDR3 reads TGTGCCAGTAGAGGGGCTAGCGGGGGGGGGATTGCCGGAGATACGCAGTATTTT. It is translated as CASRGASGGGIAGDTQYF. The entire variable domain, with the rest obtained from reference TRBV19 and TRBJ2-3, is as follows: DGGITQSPKYLFRKEGQNVTLSCEQNLNHDAMYWYRQDPGQGLRLIYYSQIVNDFQKGDIAEGYSVSREKKESFPLTVTSAQKNPTAFYLCASRGASGGGIAGDTQYFGPGTRLTVL.

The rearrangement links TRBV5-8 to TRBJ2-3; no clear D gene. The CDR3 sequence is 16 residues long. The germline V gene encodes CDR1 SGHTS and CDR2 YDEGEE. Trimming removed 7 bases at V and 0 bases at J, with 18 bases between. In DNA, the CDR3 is TGTGCCAGCCCCGTGTGGCCAGACACAAGCACAGATACGCAGTATTTT. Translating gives CASPVWPDTSTDTQYF.

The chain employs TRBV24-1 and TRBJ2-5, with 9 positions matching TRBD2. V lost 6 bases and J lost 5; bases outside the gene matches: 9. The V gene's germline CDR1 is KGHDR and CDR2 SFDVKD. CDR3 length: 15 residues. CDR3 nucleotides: TGTGCCACCAGTAATCCTAGCGGGGAGGGGGAGACCCAGTACTTC. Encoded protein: CATSNPSGEGETQYF.

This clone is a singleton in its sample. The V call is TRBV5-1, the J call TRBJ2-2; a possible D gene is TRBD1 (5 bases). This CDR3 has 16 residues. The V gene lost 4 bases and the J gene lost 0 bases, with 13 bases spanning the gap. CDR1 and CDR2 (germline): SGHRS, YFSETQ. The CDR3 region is CASSPNPTANTGELFF. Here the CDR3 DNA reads TGCGCCAGCAGCCCCAACCCGACAGCGAACACCGGGGAGCTGTTTTTT.

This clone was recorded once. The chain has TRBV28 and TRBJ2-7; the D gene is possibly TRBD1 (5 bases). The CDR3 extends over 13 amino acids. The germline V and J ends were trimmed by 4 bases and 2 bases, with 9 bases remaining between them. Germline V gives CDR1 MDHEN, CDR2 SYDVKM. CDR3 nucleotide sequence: TGTGCCAGCAGTTCGGCGACAGCCTACGAGCAGTACGTC. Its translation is CASSSATAYEQYV.

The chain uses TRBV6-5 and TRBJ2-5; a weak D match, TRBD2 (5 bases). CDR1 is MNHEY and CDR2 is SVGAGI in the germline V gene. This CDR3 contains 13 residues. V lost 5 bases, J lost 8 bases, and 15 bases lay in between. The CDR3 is CASSRGSSATQYF. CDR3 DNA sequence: TGTGCCAGCAGTCGGGGATCATCTGCAACCCAGTACTTC.

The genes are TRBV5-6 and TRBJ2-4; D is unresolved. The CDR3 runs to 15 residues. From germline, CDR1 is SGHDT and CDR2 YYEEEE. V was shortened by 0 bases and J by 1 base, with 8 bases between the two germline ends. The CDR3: CASSLGGLAKNIQYF. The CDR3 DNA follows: TGTGCCAGCAGCTTGGGGGGTCTTGCCAAAAACATTCAGTACTTC.

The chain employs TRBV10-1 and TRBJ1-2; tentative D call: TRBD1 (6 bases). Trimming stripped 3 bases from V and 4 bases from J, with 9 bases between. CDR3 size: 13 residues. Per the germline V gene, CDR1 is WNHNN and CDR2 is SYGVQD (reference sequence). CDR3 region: CASSDGGGYGYTF. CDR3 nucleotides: TGCGCCAGCAGTGACGGGGGCGGCTATGGCTACACCTTC.

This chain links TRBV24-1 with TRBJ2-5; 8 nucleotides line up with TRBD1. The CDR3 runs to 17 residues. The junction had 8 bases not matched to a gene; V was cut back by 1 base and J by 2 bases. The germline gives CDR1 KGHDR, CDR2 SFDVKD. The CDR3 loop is CATSDFPGQADQETQYF. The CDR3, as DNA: TGTGCCACCAGTGATTTCCCGGGACAGGCCGATCAAGAGACCCAGTACTTC.